This T cell receptor beta chain was profiled in a study of T cells in Graves' hyperthyroidism and ophthalmopathy. Findings of the study overall: The model's output predicted ophthalmopathy at a median of 6.5 months prior to onset.

Patients between 18 and 65 years old had hyperthyroidism, newly diagnosed and lasting under 2 months. Diagnostic assessment was based on clinical symptoms, serum thyroxine and TRAb, thyroid ultrasound and orbital computed tomography. Trimming took off 6 bases at V and 0 bases at J, with 14 bases between the two ends. The CDR3 covers 15 residues. Germline CDR1 and CDR2: MNHEY and SMNVEV (reference sequence). This clonotype has a count of ten or more. Antigen unknown. The CDR3 regions of TCR beta were amplified from RNA transcripts. TCR CDR3 regions were first amplified by RT-PCR with HTBI primers. TCRdb itself ran the multiplex PCR reads through MiXCR, one entry per CDR3 protein. In the table there are approximately 98,000 distinct CDR3 sequences, about 37% of which are singletons.

The chain combines TRBV27 with TRBJ1-2; D ambiguous. The TCR comes from a woman younger than 45 with Graves' hyperthyroidism. The sample consisted of peripheral blood or thyroid tissue (not recorded which). CDR3 coding DNA: TGTGCCAGCAGACTCACAGAAAACCCTAACTATGGCTACACCTTC. Translation gives CASRLTENPNYGYTF.